The clone carrying this T cell receptor beta chain was seen repeatedly, ten times or more. Its specificity is unknown. Just one base apart from a much larger clone, this may be a read error. CDR1 and CDR2 from the germline V gene are MNHEY and SVGAGI. The CDR3 is 11 amino acids. These data belong to a study of early T cells in non-severe SARS-CoV-2 infection. Overall study findings and caveats: A preference for anti-spike CD8 responses marked VDJdb matching, which missed private and CD4 specificities.

Each single cDNA molecule received a unique molecular identifier. Using its own MiXCR run on the 5' RACE reads, TCRdb lists one record per CDR3 protein. The sample shows fewer than 80,000 distinct CDR3 sequences, over 10% of them seen only once. This receptor was identified in an adult who was a healthcare worker with PCR-confirmed SARS-CoV-2 infection or an uninfected control (not recorded which). The rearrangement joins TRBV6-5 to TRBJ2-5; D uncertain. Sequenced: whole blood. CDR3 amino acids: CAISYSETQYF. The CDR3 nucleotides read TGTGCCATCAGTTACTCAGAGACCCAGTACTTC.